This entry describes one TCR beta chain. The germline V gene has CDR1 SGHTA and CDR2 FQGNSA. This CDR3 region has 18 residues. The germline V and J ends were trimmed by 0 bases and 4 bases, with 18 bases remaining between them. The data were taken from a study of T-cell memory formation after mild COVID-19. Via MiXCR, TCRdb re-called the 5' RACE reads, giving one row per CDR3 protein. The table has about 250,000 distinct CDR3 sequences, 15% to 19% seen once. This receptor was taken from an adult woman who had mild COVID-19 (a few samples of this study predate the infection). Cell type and time point are not known. The chain combines TRBV7-2 with TRBJ2-2, with D unresolved. Sample: PBMCs or a T cell subset sorted from them (not recorded which). CDR3 protein: CASSLAFSGVRGTGELFF. The CDR3 bases are TGTGCCAGCAGCTTAGCCTTCTCTGGGGTTCGAGGCACCGGGGAGCTGTTTTTT. The full variable domain, rest sourced from reference TRBV7-2 and TRBJ2-2, is GAGVSQSPSNKVTEKGKDVELRCDPISGHTALYWYRQSLGQGLEFLIYFQGNSAPDKSGLPSDRFSAERTGGSVSTLTIQRTQQEDSAVYLCASSLAFSGVRGTGELFFGEGSRLTVL.